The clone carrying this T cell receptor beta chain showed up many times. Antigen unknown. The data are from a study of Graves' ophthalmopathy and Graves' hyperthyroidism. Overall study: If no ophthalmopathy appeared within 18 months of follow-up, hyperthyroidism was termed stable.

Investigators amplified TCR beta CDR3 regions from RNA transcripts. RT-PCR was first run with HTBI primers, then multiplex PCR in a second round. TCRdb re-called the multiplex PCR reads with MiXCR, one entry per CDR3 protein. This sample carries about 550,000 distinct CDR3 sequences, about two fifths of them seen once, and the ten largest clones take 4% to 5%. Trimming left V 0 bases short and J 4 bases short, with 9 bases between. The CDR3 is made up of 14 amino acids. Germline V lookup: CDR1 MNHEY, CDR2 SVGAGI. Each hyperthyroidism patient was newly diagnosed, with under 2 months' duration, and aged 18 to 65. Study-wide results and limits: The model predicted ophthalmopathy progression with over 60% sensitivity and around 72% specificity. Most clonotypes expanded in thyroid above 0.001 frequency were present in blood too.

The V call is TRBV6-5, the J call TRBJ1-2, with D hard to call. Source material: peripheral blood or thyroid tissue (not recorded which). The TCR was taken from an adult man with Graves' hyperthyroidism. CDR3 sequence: CASSYSGSPYGYTF. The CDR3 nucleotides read TGTGCCAGCAGTTACTCCGGTTCCCCCTATGGCTACACCTTC.